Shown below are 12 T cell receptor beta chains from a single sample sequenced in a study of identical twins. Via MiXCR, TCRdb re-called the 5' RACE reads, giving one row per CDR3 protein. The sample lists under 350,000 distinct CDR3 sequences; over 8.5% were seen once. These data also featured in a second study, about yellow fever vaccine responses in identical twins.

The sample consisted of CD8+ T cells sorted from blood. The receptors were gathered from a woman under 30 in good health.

CDR3 loop: CASRLTSYNEQFF. The CDR3 coding sequence is TGTGCCAGCAGACTCACTAGCTACAATGAGCAGTTCTTC. The rearrangement links TRBV5-6 to TRBJ2-1, with D possibly matching TRBD2 (5 bases). The CDR3 covers 13 residues. V lost 5 bases to trimming and J lost 3 bases, with 9 bases between them. Germline CDR1 SGHDT, CDR2 YYEEEE. The whole variable domain, filled in from reference TRBV5-6 and TRBJ2-1, reads DAGVTQSPTHLIKTRGQQVTLRCSPKSGHDTVSWYQQALGQGPQFIFQYYEEEERQRGNFPDRFSGHQFPNYSSELNVNALLLGDSALYLCASRLTSYNEQFFGPGTRLTVL.

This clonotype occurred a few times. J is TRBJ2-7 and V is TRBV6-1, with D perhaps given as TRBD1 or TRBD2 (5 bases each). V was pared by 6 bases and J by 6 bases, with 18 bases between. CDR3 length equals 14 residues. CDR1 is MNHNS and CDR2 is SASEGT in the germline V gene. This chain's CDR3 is CASSPIWGPSEQYF. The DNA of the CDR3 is TGTGCCAGCAGCCCGATTTGGGGACCAAGCGAGCAGTACTTC.

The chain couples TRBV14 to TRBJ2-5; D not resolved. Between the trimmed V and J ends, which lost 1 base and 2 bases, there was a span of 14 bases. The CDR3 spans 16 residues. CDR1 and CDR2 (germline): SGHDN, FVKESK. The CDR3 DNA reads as TGTGCCAGCAGCCAAGGCGGCTCTTCGTGGCAAGAGACCCAGTACTTC. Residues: CASSQGGSSWQETQYF.

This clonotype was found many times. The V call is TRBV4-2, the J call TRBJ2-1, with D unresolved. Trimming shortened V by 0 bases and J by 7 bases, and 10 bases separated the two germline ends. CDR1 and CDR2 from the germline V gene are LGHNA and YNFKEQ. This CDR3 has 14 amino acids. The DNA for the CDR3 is TGTGCCAGCAGCCAAGAGGGTAGCCCGAATGAGCAGTTCTTC. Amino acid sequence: CASSQEGSPNEQFF.

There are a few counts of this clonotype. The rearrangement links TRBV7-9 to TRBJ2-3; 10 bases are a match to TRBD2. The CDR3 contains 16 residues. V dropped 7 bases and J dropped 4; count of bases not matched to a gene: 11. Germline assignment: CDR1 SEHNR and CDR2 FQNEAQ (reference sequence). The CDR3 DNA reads TGTGCCAGCAACCACTTGAGAAGCGGGAGGGCAGATACGCAGTATTTT. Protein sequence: CASNHLRSGRADTQYF.

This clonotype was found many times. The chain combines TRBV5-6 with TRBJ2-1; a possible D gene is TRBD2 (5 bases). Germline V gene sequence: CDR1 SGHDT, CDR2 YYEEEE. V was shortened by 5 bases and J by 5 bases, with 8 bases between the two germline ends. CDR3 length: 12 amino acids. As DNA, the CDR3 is TGTGCCAGCAGTTCCGGGGACAATGAGCAGTTCTTC. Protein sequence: CASSSGDNEQFF.

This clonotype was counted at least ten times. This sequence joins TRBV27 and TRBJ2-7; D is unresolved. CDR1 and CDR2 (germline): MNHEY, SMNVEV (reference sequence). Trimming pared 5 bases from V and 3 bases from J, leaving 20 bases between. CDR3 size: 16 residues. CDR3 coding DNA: TGTGCCAGCAGTCCGGAAGGAGCACGGTACCTCTACGAGCAGTACTTC. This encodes CASSPEGARYLYEQYF.

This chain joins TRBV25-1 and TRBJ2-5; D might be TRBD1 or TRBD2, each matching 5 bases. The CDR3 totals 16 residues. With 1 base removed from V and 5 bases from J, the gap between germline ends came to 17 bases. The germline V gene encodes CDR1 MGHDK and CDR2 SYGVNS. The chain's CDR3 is CASSESPWGRRETQYF. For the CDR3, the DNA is TGTGCCAGCAGTGAATCCCCATGGGGCAGGAGGGAGACCCAGTACTTC. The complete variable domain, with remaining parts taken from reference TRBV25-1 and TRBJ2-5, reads EADIYQTPRYLVIGTGKKITLECSQTMGHDKMYWYQQDPGMELHLIHYSYGVNSTEKGDLSSESTVSRIRTEHFPLTLESARPSHTSQYLCASSESPWGRRETQYFGPGTRLLVL.

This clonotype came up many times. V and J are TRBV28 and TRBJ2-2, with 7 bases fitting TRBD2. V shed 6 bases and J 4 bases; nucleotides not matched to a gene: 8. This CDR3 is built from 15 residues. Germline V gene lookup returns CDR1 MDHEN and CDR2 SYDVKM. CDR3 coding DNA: TGTGCCAGCAGCTTTCCCCGGACTAGCACCGGGGAGCTGTTTTTT. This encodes CASSFPRTSTGELFF.

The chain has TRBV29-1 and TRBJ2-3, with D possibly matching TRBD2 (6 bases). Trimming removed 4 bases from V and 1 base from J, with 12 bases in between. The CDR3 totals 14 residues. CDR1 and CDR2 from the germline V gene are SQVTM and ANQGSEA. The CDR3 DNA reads TGCAGCGTTGCTGGGGGAGGCGGCACAGATACGCAGTATTTT. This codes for CSVAGGGGTDTQYF.

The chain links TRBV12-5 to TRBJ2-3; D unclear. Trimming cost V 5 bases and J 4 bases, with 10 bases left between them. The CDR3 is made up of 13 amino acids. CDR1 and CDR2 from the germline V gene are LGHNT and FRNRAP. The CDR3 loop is CASGPPQPDTQYF. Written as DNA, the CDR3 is TGTGCTAGTGGTCCTCCACAGCCAGATACGCAGTATTTT.

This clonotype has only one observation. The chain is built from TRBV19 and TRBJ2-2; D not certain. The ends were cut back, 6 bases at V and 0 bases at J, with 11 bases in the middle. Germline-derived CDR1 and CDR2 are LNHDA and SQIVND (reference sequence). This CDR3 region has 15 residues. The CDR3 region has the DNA TGTGCCAGTAGCAACACTGGGCCGAACACCGGGGAGCTGTTTTTT. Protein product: CASSNTGPNTGELFF.